This T cell receptor beta chain was recovered during a study of T cell changes during pregnancy in multiple sclerosis. Produced via immunoSEQ multiplex PCR; TCRdb's table is partial and in-frame only. Of 80,000 to 95,000 clones listed, more than 90% were seen once; the top ten hold around 1.1%. Germline V gives CDR1 MGHDK, CDR2 SYGVNS. Between the trimmed V and J ends, which lost 1 base and 3 bases, there was a span of 16 bases. CDR3 length equals 17 residues. J is TRBJ2-1 and V is TRBV25-1; tentatively, D is TRBD2 (6 bases). This TCR was sampled from a female donor with multiple sclerosis, enrolled in a pregnancy study. The material sequenced was peripheral blood, taken in the second trimester of pregnancy. CDR3 region: CASSEFGGGGNYNEQFF. The CDR3 DNA reads TGTGCCAGCAGTGAATTTGGTGGAGGCGGGAACTACAATGAGCAGTTCTTC.